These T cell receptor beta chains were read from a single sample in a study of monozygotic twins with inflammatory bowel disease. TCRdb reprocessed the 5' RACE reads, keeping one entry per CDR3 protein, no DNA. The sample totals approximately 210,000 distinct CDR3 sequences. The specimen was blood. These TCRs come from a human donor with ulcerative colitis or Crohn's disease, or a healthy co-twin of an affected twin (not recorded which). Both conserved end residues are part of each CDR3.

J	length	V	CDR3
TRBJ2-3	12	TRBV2	CASSGNEDTQYF
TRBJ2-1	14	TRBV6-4	CASSDPATPNEQFF
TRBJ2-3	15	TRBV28	CATVQPDWRVDTQYF
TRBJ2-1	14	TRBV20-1	CSASGYIGYNEQFF
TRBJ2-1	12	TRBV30	CAWSLLRSEQFF
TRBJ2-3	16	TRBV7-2	CASMKREGRVADTQYF
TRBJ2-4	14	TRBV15	CATSRGEGPNIQYF
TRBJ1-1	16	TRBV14	CASSQLGRGIGTEAFF
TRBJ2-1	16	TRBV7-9	CASSFPTGTPYNEQFF
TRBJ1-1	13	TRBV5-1	CASSEGDIPEAFF
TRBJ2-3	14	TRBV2	CASKFTASTDTQYF
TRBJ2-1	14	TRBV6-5	CASSYYSGRDEQFF
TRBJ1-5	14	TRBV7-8	CASSLVEGHQPQHF
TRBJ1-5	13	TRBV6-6	CASVWTSNQPQHF
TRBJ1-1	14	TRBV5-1	CASSHSPPNTEAFF
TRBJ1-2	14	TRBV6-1	CASSLTRNNYGYTF
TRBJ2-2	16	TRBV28	CASSYWLAGRIGELFF
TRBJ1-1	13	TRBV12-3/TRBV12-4	CASRIGLNTEAFF
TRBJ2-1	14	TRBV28	CASSLTQGGNEQFF
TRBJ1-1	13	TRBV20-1	CSAPGPFHPEAFF
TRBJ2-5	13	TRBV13	CASSSLAEETQYF
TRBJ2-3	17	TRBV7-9	CASSLMSGTGKVDTQYF
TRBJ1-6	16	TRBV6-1	CASSVSPGAFNSPLHF
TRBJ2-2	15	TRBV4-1	CASSQGGGPTGELFF